The present TCR beta chain was sequenced within a study of blood T cell repertoires in COVID-19. V was shortened by 6 bases and J by 5 bases, with 19 bases between the two germline ends. The CDR3 spans 15 residues. The germline gives CDR1 LGHNT, CDR2 FRNRAP. Using immunoSEQ multiplex PCR, the repertoire was profiled, and TCRdb retains in-frame clones only, with some absent. The data show about 100,000 clones, roughly 92% seen once. The sequenced sample was peripheral blood. This clonotype originated in a man in his fifties or sixties with active COVID-19. This rearrangement joins TRBV12-5 to TRBJ1-1, with no clear D. The CDR3, as DNA: TGTGCTAGTGGACCCCAAGGAGCAACGAGAACTGAAGCTTTCTTT. Protein product: CASGPQGATRTEAFF.